What follows are 29 T cell receptor beta chains derived from one specimen sequenced in a study of cytomegalovirus exposure and HLA in healthy donors. Data came from immunoSEQ multiplex PCR; TCRdb stores just in-frame clones and leaves some out. The sample records over 150,000 clones, less than 90% being singletons. The sample was PBMCs. The receptor source for this set is a man aged 18 to 30 in good health and CMV-seropositive.

This clone appeared a single time. The chain recombines TRBV5-4 with TRBJ1-3; the match to TRBD1 covers 7 bases. In germline, CDR1 is SGHNT, CDR2 YYREEE (reference sequence). The CDR3 extends over 15 amino acids. V shed 4 bases, J shed 0 bases, and the junction held 4 bases outside the gene matches. CDR3 sequence (DNA): TGTGCCAGCAGCACCGGACAGGACTCTGGAAACACCATATATTTT. Amino acid sequence: CASSTGQDSGNTIYF.

This sequence joins TRBV6-1 and TRBJ1-1; D is ambiguous. This CDR3 is built from 15 residues. V was trimmed by 2 bases and J by 1 base, leaving 11 bases between them. CDR1 MNHNS and CDR2 SASEGT come from the germline V gene. The CDR3 region is CASSESALGNTEAFF. The CDR3 DNA is TGTGCCAGCAGTGAATCAGCGTTGGGGAACACTGAAGCTTTCTTT.

J is TRBJ2-1 and V is TRBV6-5; 8 bases are shared with TRBD2. Germline V gene lookup returns CDR1 MNHEY and CDR2 SVGAGI. The CDR3 extends over 14 amino acids. The trim removed 4 bases at V and 2 bases at J, leaving 1 base unmatched. The CDR3 reads CASSLRGAYNEQFF. The CDR3 DNA sequence: TGTGCCAGCAGTTTGCGGGGGGCCTACAATGAGCAGTTCTTC.

The CDR3 protein is CASSLQYREQFF. CDR3 coding DNA: TGTGCCAGCAGCCTTCAATACAGGGAGCAGTTCTTC. V gene TRBV7-8 combines with J gene TRBJ2-1, with a tentative D call TRBD1 (5 bases). CDR1 is SGHVS, CDR2 FQNEAQ, per germline. This CDR3 has 12 residues. The V end was cut by 5 bases, the J end by 10 bases, with 12 bases between.

With regard to this clone: Other DNA sequences from this sample encode an identical CDR3 as well. The chain links TRBV13 to TRBJ2-3; D is uncertain. The CDR3 loop spans 15 amino acids. Deletions cut 5 bases from V and 1 base from J, with 13 bases between. Germline values: CDR1 PRHDT, CDR2 FYEKMQ (reference sequence). The chain's CDR3 is CASSPPGAGTDTQYF. DNA of the CDR3: TGTGCCAGCAGCCCCCCGGGTGCGGGCACAGATACGCAGTATTTT.

The rearrangement links TRBV7-2 to TRBJ2-5, with TRBD1 matching 7 bases. The CDR3 extends over 14 amino acids. Germline lookup yields CDR1 SGHTA and CDR2 FQGNSA. The V segment lost 5 bases and the J segment 5 bases; nucleotides outside the gene matches: 8. CDR3: CASSPKTGYETQYF. CDR3 nucleotide sequence: TGTGCCAGCAGCCCAAAGACAGGGTATGAGACCCAGTACTTC.

V and J are TRBV2 and TRBJ1-1, with 7 bases fitting TRBD1. Germline lookup yields CDR1 SNHLY and CDR2 FYNNEI. The CDR3 extends over 13 amino acids. V gave up 6 bases and J gave up 10 bases; unmatched junction bases: 11. The CDR3 region has the DNA TGTGCCAGCAGGACAGGGCCACAATCGATAGCTTTCTTT. Its protein product is CASRTGPQSIAFF.

The chain links TRBV4-2 to TRBJ2-3; TRBD1 agrees at 12 bases. The ends lost 0 bases at V and 5 bases at J; junction bases unmatched: 6. Germline V gene lookup returns CDR1 LGHNA and CDR2 YNFKEQ. The CDR3 length is 17 residues. For the CDR3, the DNA is TGTGCCAGCAGCCAAGAATGGGGACAGGGGGCGAGAGATACGCAGTATTTT. Encoded protein: CASSQEWGQGARDTQYF.

Written as DNA, the CDR3 is TGTGCCAGCAGCTTAGTGGGACAGGTCGACGGTGGCAATCAGCCCCAGCATTTT. Translating gives CASSLVGQVDGGNQPQHF. The J gene is TRBJ1-5, the V gene TRBV7-8, with 8 bases fitting TRBD1. Germline assignment: CDR1 SGHVS and CDR2 FQNEAQ. This CDR3 comprises 18 residues. V was clipped by 1 base and J by 2 bases; unmatched bases: 10.

The V and J genes are TRBV29-1 and TRBJ2-5; a possible D gene is TRBD1 (5 bases). The V gene's germline CDR1 is SQVTM and CDR2 ANQGSEA. The CDR3 contains 12 residues. Between the trimmed V and J ends, which lost 4 bases and 3 bases, there was a span of 9 bases. The CDR3 region has the DNA TGCAGCGTTGCCACAGGCAAAGAGACCCAGTACTTC. This encodes CSVATGKETQYF.

This chain joins TRBV30 and TRBJ2-7, with D possibly matching TRBD1 (6 bases). With 5 bases removed from V and 0 bases from J, the gap between germline ends came to 11 bases. The CDR3 has 13 residues. Germline V gene data show CDR1 as GTSNPN and CDR2 as SVGIG (reference sequence). The CDR3 DNA follows: TGTGCCTGGGACAGGTCGAGCTCCTACGAGCAGTACTTC. It codes for CAWDRSSSYEQYF.

The chain recombines TRBV19 with TRBJ2-7; TRBD2 might be the D (5 bases). Germline V CDR1 and CDR2: LNHDA, SQIVND (reference sequence). Trimming took 3 bases from V and 3 from J, leaving 9 bases between them. The CDR3 totals 13 residues. The CDR3 nucleotides are TGTGCCAGTAGTATTTCCAGCGGCTACGAGCAGTACTTC. Protein: CASSISSGYEQYF.

The V call is TRBV30, the J call TRBJ2-7; a weak D match, TRBD2 (7 bases). Trimming stripped 0 bases from V and 2 bases from J, with 17 bases between. This CDR3 region has 16 residues. Per the germline V gene, CDR1 is GTSNPN and CDR2 is SVGIG (reference sequence). The DNA for the CDR3 is TGTGCCTGGAGTGTACTTGCGGGGGCCAATCCCTACGAGCAGTACTTC. Protein: CAWSVLAGANPYEQYF.

The rearrangement links TRBV6-1 to TRBJ2-5; TRBD2 aligns across 9 bases. V lost 6 bases, J lost 4 bases, and 6 bases stayed unmatched. CDR1 MNHNS and CDR2 SASEGT come from the germline V gene. The CDR3 has 14 residues. The CDR3 reads CASSLSGSLETQYF. CDR3 coding DNA: TGTGCCAGCAGCCTTAGCGGGAGCTTAGAGACCCAGTACTTC.

The V and J genes are TRBV5-1 and TRBJ1-1, with a possible D match to TRBD1 (5 bases). Germline V gene lookup returns CDR1 SGHRS and CDR2 YFSETQ. The CDR3 sequence is 13 residues long. The ends were cut back, 5 bases at V and 4 bases at J, with 12 bases in the middle. CDR3 DNA sequence: TGCGCCAGCAGGTACGACAGTGTCACTGAAGCTTTCTTT. Translating it yields CASRYDSVTEAFF.

V is TRBV7-8 and J is TRBJ1-2, with D unclear. From germline, CDR1 is SGHVS and CDR2 FQNEAQ. Trimming pared 3 bases from V and 8 bases from J, leaving 22 bases between. The CDR3 has 16 amino acids. The DNA for the CDR3 is TGTGCCAGCAGCTTGGGCCGTCCCACGGCCCCCCGGGGCTACACCTTC. This sequence encodes CASSLGRPTAPRGYTF.

The chain uses TRBV11-2 and TRBJ2-7; 7 bases match TRBD1. Germline loops: CDR1 SGHAT, CDR2 FQNNGV. The trim removed 4 bases at V and 2 bases at J, leaving 14 bases unmatched. The CDR3 sequence is 17 residues long. CDR3 in amino acids: CASSSGTATTEPYEQYF. CDR3 nucleotide sequence: TGTGCCAGCAGCTCCGGGACAGCTACTACCGAACCCTACGAGCAGTACTTC. Full variable domain (outside the CDR3, taken from reference TRBV11-2 and TRBJ2-7): EAGVAQSPRYKIIEKRQSVAFWCNPISGHATLYWYQQILGQGPKLLIQFQNNGVVDDSQLPKDRFSAERLKGVDSTLKIQPAKLEDSAVYLCASSSGTATTEPYEQYFGPGTRLTVT.

The chain couples TRBV7-3 to TRBJ2-3, with D perhaps TRBD1 (6 bases). Trimming cost V 5 bases and J 6 bases, with 12 bases left between them. CDR3 length: 13 amino acids. In germline, CDR1 is SGHTA, CDR2 FQGTGA. CDR3 sequence reads: CASSPGARDTQYF. CDR3 DNA sequence: TGTGCCAGCAGCCCAGGGGCGCGGGATACGCAGTATTTT.

The chain employs TRBV25-1 and TRBJ2-7; weak D call: TRBD1 (5 bases). V lost 3 bases and J 6 bases, leaving 15 bases between the germline ends. This CDR3 is 14 amino acids long. In germline, CDR1 is MGHDK, CDR2 SYGVNS. The CDR3 region is CASSDPREAREQYF. DNA of the CDR3: TGTGCCAGCAGTGACCCCAGGGAAGCTCGCGAGCAGTACTTC.

The chain links TRBV7-9 to TRBJ2-3; 11 bases map to TRBD2. The CDR3 consists of 19 residues. In germline, CDR1 is SEHNR, CDR2 FQNEAQ (reference sequence). The J segment lost 4 bases and the V segment lost 8 bases, leaving 20 bases of the junction unmatched. As DNA, the CDR3 is TGTGCCAGCTTGAGAACGGTAGTAGCGGGAGGGCCGTTCGCAGATACGCAGTATTTT. As protein: CASLRTVVAGGPFADTQYF.

J is TRBJ1-1 and V is TRBV6-5; 7 nucleotides align to TRBD1. The CDR3 totals 14 residues. Germline V lookup: CDR1 MNHEY, CDR2 SVGAGI. V gave up 6 bases and J gave up 11 bases; unmatched junction bases: 15. The CDR3 region is CASSRSGQAKRAFF. For the CDR3, the DNA is TGTGCCAGCAGCCGGTCTGGACAGGCCAAAAGGGCTTTCTTT.

The J gene is TRBJ1-3, the V gene TRBV5-4; possibly TRBD1 for D (5 bases). V was trimmed by 3 bases and J by 8 bases, leaving 18 bases between them. This CDR3 has 15 residues. Germline V gene lookup returns CDR1 SGHNT and CDR2 YYREEE (reference sequence). The CDR3 loop is CASSSRDQSGDTIYF. The CDR3 DNA is TGTGCCAGCAGCTCCCGGGACCAGAGCGGGGACACCATATATTTT.

The chain combines TRBV6-5 with TRBJ2-1; 7 bases line up with TRBD1. Germline trimming cut 6 bases from V and 5 bases from J; bases unmatched to any gene: 10. Germline V lookup: CDR1 MNHEY, CDR2 SVGAGI. This CDR3 is built from 15 residues. The CDR3 bases are TGTGCCAGCAGAGACGACAGGGCAGCCAACAATGAGCAGTTCTTC. Its protein product is CASRDDRAANNEQFF.

The CDR3 spells CASRGTGVTEAFF. The CDR3, as DNA: TGTGCCAGCAGGGGGACAGGAGTCACTGAAGCTTTCTTT. V gene TRBV6-1 combines with J gene TRBJ1-1; TRBD1 agrees at 8 bases. Germline V gene sequence: CDR1 MNHNS, CDR2 SASEGT. V was pared by 6 bases and J by 4 bases, with 4 bases of the junction left unmatched. This CDR3 spans 13 amino acids.

The chain carries TRBV9 and TRBJ2-3, with TRBD1 matching 7 bases. Germline V gives CDR1 SGDLS, CDR2 YYNGEE. There are 17 residues in the CDR3. The J segment lost 3 bases and the V segment lost 4 bases, leaving 14 bases of the junction unmatched. CDR3 protein: CASSPRYMTGQTDTQYF. DNA of the CDR3: TGTGCCAGCAGCCCCCGGTACATGACAGGGCAGACAGATACGCAGTATTTT.

The chain links TRBV4-3 to TRBJ2-6; perhaps TRBD2 as D (6 bases). The germline V gene has CDR1 LGHNA and CDR2 YSLEER. The CDR3 is 15 amino acids. Trimming cost V 4 bases and J 2 bases, with 9 bases left between them. The CDR3 here is CASSLSSAGANVLTF. DNA of the CDR3: TGCGCCAGCAGCCTATCTAGCGCTGGGGCCAACGTCCTGACTTTC.

The chain employs TRBV18 and TRBJ1-4, with 7 bases identical to TRBD1. The CDR3 has 14 amino acids. Germline V CDR1 and CDR2: KGHSH, LQKENI. V was pared by 4 bases and J by 3 bases, with 2 bases of the junction left unmatched. The CDR3 here is CASSLGQPNEKLFF. The CDR3 region has the DNA TGTGCCAGCTCACTGGGACAGCCTAATGAAAAACTGTTTTTT.

The chain has TRBV25-1 and TRBJ1-4; 8 nucleotides agree with TRBD1. V gave up 6 bases and J gave up 8 bases; unmatched junction bases: 11. Germline CDR1 reads MGHDK; CDR2 reads SYGVNS. The CDR3 is made up of 15 amino acids. The CDR3 spells CASSPDRGRGEKLFF. As DNA, the CDR3 is TGTGCCAGCAGCCCCGACAGGGGTCGCGGCGAAAAACTGTTTTTT.

The chain couples TRBV5-1 to TRBJ1-3; D is unresolved. CDR3 length equals 12 residues. The V and J ends lost 7 bases and 0 bases respectively, with 5 bases between them. Per germline, CDR1 SGHRS and CDR2 YFSETQ. CDR3 residues: CASSPSGNTIYF. CDR3 DNA: TGCGCCAGCTCTCCCTCTGGAAACACCATATATTTT.